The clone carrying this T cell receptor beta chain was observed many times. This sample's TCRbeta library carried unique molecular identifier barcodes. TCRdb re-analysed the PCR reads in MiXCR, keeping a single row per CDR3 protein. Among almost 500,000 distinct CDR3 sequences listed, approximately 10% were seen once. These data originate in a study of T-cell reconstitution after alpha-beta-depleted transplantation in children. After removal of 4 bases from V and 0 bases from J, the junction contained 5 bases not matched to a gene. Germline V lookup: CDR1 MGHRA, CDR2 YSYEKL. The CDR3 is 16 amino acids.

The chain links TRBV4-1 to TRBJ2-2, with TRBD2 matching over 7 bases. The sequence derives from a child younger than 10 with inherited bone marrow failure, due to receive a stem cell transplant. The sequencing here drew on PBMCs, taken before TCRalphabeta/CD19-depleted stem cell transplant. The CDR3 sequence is CASSPSGRANTGELFF. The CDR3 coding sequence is TGCGCCAGCAGCCCCTCAGGGAGGGCGAACACCGGGGAGCTGTTTTTT.